This T cell receptor beta chain was recovered during a study of post-analysis software for immune sequencing data. Whole-study context: Relapsing-remitting, secondary progressive and progressive-relapsing multiple sclerosis courses were included.

Points on this clonotype: The antigen remains undetermined.

This CDR3 is built from 15 residues. Trimming removed 6 bases at V and 3 bases at J, with 14 bases between. Study results and caveats: Among multiple sclerosis patients, normalized Chao1 diversity was significantly below that of controls. About 5 TRBV segments (TRBV5-6, TRBV5-1 and TRBV20-1 among them) occurred more frequently in patients than in controls.

The library was made from cDNA and included unique molecular identifiers. Roughly 500,000 cDNA molecules were obtained per 1 to 10 million input T cells. One entry per CDR3 protein, called by TCRdb with MiXCR from the PCR reads. This sample has about 770,000 distinct CDR3 sequences; about half occur once, and the top ten carry roughly 4.9%. The chain uses TRBV12-3 or TRBV12-4 and TRBJ2-2; a weak D match, TRBD1 (7 bases). This TCR was recovered from a girl aged 10 to 17 with multiple sclerosis. The sample consisted of blood. In DNA form, the CDR3 reads TGTGCCAGCAGGCGACAGGGAGGAGACACCGGGGAGCTGTTTTTT. This translates into CASRRQGGDTGELFF.